The 22 T cell receptor beta chains reported below all come from one sample, sequenced in a study of blood T cell repertoires in COVID-19. Using immunoSEQ multiplex PCR, the repertoire was profiled, and TCRdb retains in-frame clones only, with some absent. Among more than 200,000 clones, roughly 90% were seen once, and the ten largest hold approximately 2.2%. Material for sequencing was peripheral blood. These receptors were obtained from a woman aged 40 to 50 who had recovered from COVID-19.

This chain connects TRBV20-1 to TRBJ1-2; D is ambiguous. The length of the CDR3 is 12 residues. V was cut by 3 bases and J by 3 bases, with 8 bases left in between. The germline CDR1 and CDR2 sequences are DFQATT and SNEGSKA (reference sequence). The CDR3 DNA reads as TGCAGTGCTAGTAAGGGAGACTATGGCTACACCTTC. Protein: CSASKGDYGYTF.

The rearrangement joins TRBV28 to TRBJ2-7; 7 bases fit TRBD1. Germline assignment: CDR1 MDHEN and CDR2 SYDVKM. Unmatched junction bases numbered 8, after V lost 2 bases and J lost 10 bases. There are 13 residues in the CDR3. The CDR3 sequence is CASSLDRVGPQYF. CDR3 DNA: TGTGCCAGCAGTTTAGACAGGGTGGGCCCTCAGTACTTC.

The V and J genes are TRBV5-1 and TRBJ2-2; weak D call: TRBD2 (6 bases). V lost 2 bases, J lost 7 bases, and 12 bases lay in between. The CDR3 covers 14 residues. The germline gives CDR1 SGHRS, CDR2 YFSETQ. The CDR3 protein is CASSFGGSGGELFF. The CDR3 region has the DNA TGCGCCAGCAGCTTTGGGGGGTCCGGCGGGGAGCTGTTTTTT.

This clone was seen only a few times. V usage is TRBV29-1 and J usage is TRBJ2-7, with D perhaps matching TRBD2 (5 bases). Trimming took off 2 bases at V and 6 bases at J, with 14 bases between the two ends. This CDR3 is 13 amino acids long. Germline values: CDR1 SQVTM, CDR2 ANQGSEA. This CDR3 reads CSVEPNVGSEQYF. DNA for the CDR3: TGCAGCGTTGAACCGAATGTGGGGAGCGAGCAGTACTTC.

The chain couples TRBV27 to TRBJ2-5; 7 bases are shared with TRBD1. Germline V CDR1 and CDR2: MNHEY, SMNVEV (reference sequence). Germline trimming cut 5 bases from V and 7 bases from J; bases unmatched to any gene: 10. The CDR3 covers 14 residues. The DNA for the CDR3 is TGTGCCAGCAGTCTCACTCGACAGGGCGGGACCCAGTACTTC. It is translated as CASSLTRQGGTQYF.

V gene TRBV30 combines with J gene TRBJ1-4, with a tentative D call TRBD1 (5 bases). V lost 0 bases to trimming and J lost 4 bases, with 15 bases between them. From germline, CDR1 is GTSNPN and CDR2 SVGIG (reference sequence). The CDR3 sequence is 16 residues long. The CDR3 reads CAWSVQRTGLNEKLFF. The CDR3 DNA reads TGTGCCTGGAGTGTACAGAGAACAGGCCTTAATGAAAAACTGTTTTTT.

The CDR3, as DNA: TGTGCCAGTAGTCTTGATACCGGGACAGGGGATGGCTACACCTTC. Protein product: CASSLDTGTGDGYTF. The rearrangement joins TRBV19 to TRBJ1-2; 10 bases are shared with TRBD1. After removal of 5 bases from V and 6 bases from J, the junction contained 9 bases not matched to a gene. The length of the CDR3 is 15 residues. CDR1 and CDR2 from the germline V gene are LNHDA and SQIVND (reference sequence).

In this sample, this clone turned up a few times. The CDR3 nucleotides are TGTGCCAGCAGTTTCCAACACGGGGTAAATTCACCCCTCCACTTT. Translation gives CASSFQHGVNSPLHF. The chain is built from TRBV27 and TRBJ1-6; no reliable D call. Germline CDR1 MNHEY, CDR2 SMNVEV (reference sequence). V lost 3 bases and J 7 bases, leaving 13 bases between the germline ends. The CDR3 runs to 15 residues.

The chain combines TRBV19 with TRBJ2-3; 7 bases are shared with TRBD2. This CDR3 has 16 residues. CDR1 is LNHDA and CDR2 is SQIVND in the germline V gene (reference sequence). The V segment lost 6 bases and the J segment 2 bases; nucleotides outside the gene matches: 11. CDR3 sequence: CASSPRLAVITDTQYF. Here the CDR3 DNA reads TGTGCCAGTAGCCCGAGGCTAGCGGTTATCACAGATACGCAGTATTTT.

The V call is TRBV5-5, the J call TRBJ1-2, with 10 nucleotides matching TRBD1. The CDR3 totals 13 residues. Germline V gene data show CDR1 as SGHKS and CDR2 as YYEKEE (reference sequence). Trimming took 7 bases from V and 3 from J; bases not matched to a gene: 3. The CDR3 region is CASQTGGHYGYTF. The CDR3 coding sequence is TGTGCCAGCCAGACAGGGGGCCACTATGGCTACACCTTC.

The CDR3 bases are TGTGCCAGTAGTAGCCAGGCGGGGGGCACTGAAGCTTTCTTT. Amino acid sequence: CASSSQAGGTEAFF. V and J are TRBV19 and TRBJ1-1; a weak D match, TRBD1 (5 bases). Germline assignment: CDR1 LNHDA and CDR2 SQIVND (reference sequence). This CDR3 has 14 residues. Trimming took 4 bases from V and 4 from J, leaving 13 bases between them.

A few counts support this clone. This rearrangement joins TRBV27 to TRBJ2-5; possible D gene TRBD2, 6 bases. The V end lost 4 bases, the J end lost 5 bases, and 11 bases lay between the germline ends. This CDR3 spans 13 amino acids. Germline CDR1 is MNHEY and CDR2 is SMNVEV (reference sequence). CDR3 DNA sequence: TGTGCCAGCAGTTGGGGGGAAAGGGAGACCCAGTACTTC. It specifies CASSWGERETQYF.

This chain connects TRBV28 to TRBJ1-6; the D is unclear. There are 13 residues in the CDR3. Per the germline V gene, CDR1 is MDHEN and CDR2 is SYDVKM. The ends were cut back, 2 bases at V and 9 bases at J, with 8 bases in the middle. The CDR3 DNA is TGTGCCAGCAGTTTAGATGGCATTTCACCCCTCCACTTT. This sequence encodes CASSLDGISPLHF.

J is TRBJ2-4 and V is TRBV5-1, with 8 bases that match TRBD1. V shed 3 bases, J shed 7 bases, and the junction held 6 bases outside the gene matches. CDR3 length: 14 amino acids. Germline assignment: CDR1 SGHRS and CDR2 YFSETQ. The CDR3 DNA sequence: TGCGCCAGCAGCTCGGGGCAGGGGGCGAACATTCAGTACTTC. Translated, it gives CASSSGQGANIQYF.

The J gene is TRBJ1-1, the V gene TRBV5-6; 8 bases are shared with TRBD1. The trim removed 4 bases at V and 2 bases at J, leaving 4 bases unmatched. In germline, CDR1 is SGHDT, CDR2 YYEEEE. This CDR3 has 14 residues. CDR3 in amino acids: CASSTDRANTEAFF. CDR3 DNA: TGTGCCAGCAGCACGGACAGGGCAAACACTGAAGCTTTCTTT.

The rearrangement uses TRBV19 and TRBJ1-2; TRBD1 matches 7 bases. CDR3 length: 13 amino acids. Looked up from germline, CDR1 is LNHDA and CDR2 is SQIVND (reference sequence). The V and J ends lost 6 bases and 8 bases, in that order; junction bases with no gene match: 9. The CDR3 coding sequence is TGTGCCAGTAGAAATGGACAGGACGGCGGCTACACCTTC. This sequence encodes CASRNGQDGGYTF.

Details on this clone: Germline is not matched at one junction end, which may reflect a read error. The chain links TRBV2 to TRBJ1-2; 12 bases map to TRBD1. This CDR3 comprises 12 residues. Germline V lookup: CDR1 SNHLY, CDR2 FYNNEI. In nucleotides, the CDR3 is TGTGCCAGCAGACCCGGGACAGGGGGCTTTCGATTC. Protein sequence: CASRPGTGGFRF.

The V and J genes are TRBV4-1 and TRBJ1-6; weak D call: TRBD1 (5 bases). Per the germline V gene, CDR1 is MGHRA and CDR2 is YSYEKL. V lost 0 bases, J lost 4 bases, and 7 bases lay in between. This CDR3 is built from 15 residues. The CDR3 protein is CASSQEAGYNSPLHF. The DNA of the CDR3 is TGCGCCAGCAGCCAAGAAGCAGGGTATAATTCACCCCTCCACTTT.

The rearrangement joins TRBV29-1 to TRBJ2-7, with D perhaps matching TRBD2 (6 bases). The CDR3 totals 12 residues. Germline V gene lookup returns CDR1 SQVTM and CDR2 ANQGSEA. Trimming removed 4 bases from V and 6 bases from J, with 13 bases in between. CDR3 nucleotide sequence: TGCAGCGTTGCCTCAGGGCGGGGCGAGCAGTACTTC. It is translated as CSVASGRGEQYF.

This chain joins TRBV4-1 and TRBJ2-7; a weak D match, TRBD2 (5 bases). This CDR3 contains 16 residues. Germline values: CDR1 MGHRA, CDR2 YSYEKL. Trimming removed 0 bases at V and 4 bases at J, with 16 bases between. This CDR3 is CASSQEFLPRGYEQYF. In DNA form, the CDR3 reads TGCGCCAGCAGCCAAGAATTCCTTCCCCGGGGTTACGAGCAGTACTTC.

V and J are TRBV5-4 and TRBJ1-2; weak D call: TRBD1 (5 bases). This CDR3 comprises 15 residues. Germline CDR1 SGHNT, CDR2 YYREEE (reference sequence). The V and J ends lost 0 bases and 0 bases respectively, with 9 bases between them. CDR3 DNA sequence: TGTGCCAGCAGCTTGGGGGGCCCCTCTAACTATGGCTACACCTTC. Residues: CASSLGGPSNYGYTF. The entire variable domain, with the rest obtained from reference TRBV5-4 and TRBJ1-2, is as follows: ETGVTQSPTHLIKTRGQQVTLRCSSQSGHNTVSWYQQALGQGPQFIFQYYREEENGRGNFPPRFSGLQFPNYSSELNVNALELDDSALYLCASSLGGPSNYGYTFGSGTRLTVV.

The chain joins TRBV13 to TRBJ2-7; D is ambiguous. Germline CDR1 reads PRHDT; CDR2 reads FYEKMQ (reference sequence). CDR3 size: 12 residues. V was shortened by 6 bases and J by 3 bases, with 9 bases between the two germline ends. The CDR3 DNA reads TGTGCCAGCAGTCGTAATAGCTACGAGCAGTACTTC. Protein: CASSRNSYEQYF.